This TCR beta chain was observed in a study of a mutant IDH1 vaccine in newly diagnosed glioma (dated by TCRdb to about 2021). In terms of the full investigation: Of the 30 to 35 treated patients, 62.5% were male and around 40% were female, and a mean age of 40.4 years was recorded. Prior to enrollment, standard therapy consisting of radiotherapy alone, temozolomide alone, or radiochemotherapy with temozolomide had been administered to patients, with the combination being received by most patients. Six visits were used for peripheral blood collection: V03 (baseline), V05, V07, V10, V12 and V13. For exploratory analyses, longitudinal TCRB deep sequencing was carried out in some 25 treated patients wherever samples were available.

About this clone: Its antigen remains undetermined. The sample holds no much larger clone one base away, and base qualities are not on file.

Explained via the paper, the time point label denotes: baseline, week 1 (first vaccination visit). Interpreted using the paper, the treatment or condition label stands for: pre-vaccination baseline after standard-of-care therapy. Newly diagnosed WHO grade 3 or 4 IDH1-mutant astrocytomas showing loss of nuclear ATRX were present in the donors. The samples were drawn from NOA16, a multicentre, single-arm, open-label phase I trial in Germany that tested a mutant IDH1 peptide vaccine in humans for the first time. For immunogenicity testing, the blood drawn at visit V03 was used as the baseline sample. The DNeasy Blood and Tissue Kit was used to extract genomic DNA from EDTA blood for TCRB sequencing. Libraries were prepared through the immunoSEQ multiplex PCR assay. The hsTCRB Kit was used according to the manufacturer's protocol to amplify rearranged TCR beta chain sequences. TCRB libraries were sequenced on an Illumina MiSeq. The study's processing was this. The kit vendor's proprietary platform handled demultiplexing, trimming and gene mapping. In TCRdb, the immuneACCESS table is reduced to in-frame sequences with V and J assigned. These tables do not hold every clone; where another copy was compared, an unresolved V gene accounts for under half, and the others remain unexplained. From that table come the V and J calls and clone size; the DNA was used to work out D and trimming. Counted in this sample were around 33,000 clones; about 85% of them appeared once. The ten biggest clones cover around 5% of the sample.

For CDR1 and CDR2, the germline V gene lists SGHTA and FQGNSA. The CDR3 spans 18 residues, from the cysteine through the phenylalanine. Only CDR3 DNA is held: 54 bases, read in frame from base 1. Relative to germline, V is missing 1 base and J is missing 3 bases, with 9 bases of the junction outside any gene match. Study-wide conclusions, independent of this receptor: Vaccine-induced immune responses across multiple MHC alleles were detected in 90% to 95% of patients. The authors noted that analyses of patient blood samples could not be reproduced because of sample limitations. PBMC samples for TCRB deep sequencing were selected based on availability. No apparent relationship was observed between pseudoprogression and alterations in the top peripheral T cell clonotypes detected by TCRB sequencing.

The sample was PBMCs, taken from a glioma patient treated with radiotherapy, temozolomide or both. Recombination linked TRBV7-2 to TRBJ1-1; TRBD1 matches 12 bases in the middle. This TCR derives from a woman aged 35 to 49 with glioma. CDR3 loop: CASSLGDRGRRIDTEAFF. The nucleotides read TGTGCCAGCAGCTTAGGGGACAGGGGGCGGCGGATAGACACTGAAGCTTTCTTT.